The clone carrying this TCR beta chain has just a few counts. What it recognizes is unknown. The data derive from a study of T-cell reconstitution after alpha-beta-depleted transplantation in children. Study-wide results and limits: Newly generated T cells supplied most T-cell counts and diversity one year post-transplant. Reportedly, only several hundred clones from non-depleted graft cells drove alpha-beta T-cell counts at about two months. TCRbeta diversity was high at day 60 in some patients (a result of surviving recipient T cells and thymic progenitors).

Unique molecular identifiers featured in how the TCRbeta library was prepared. MiXCR, applied by TCRdb to the PCR reads, yields one record per CDR3 protein. The sample holds 250,000 to 400,000 distinct CDR3 sequences, approximately 23% seen once. The V and J ends lost 3 bases and 6 bases respectively, with 14 bases between them. This CDR3 region has 15 residues. CDR1 LNHNV and CDR2 YYDKDF come from the germline V gene (reference sequence). The sequence derives from a male patient younger than 18 who had a stem cell transplant for acute lymphoblastic leukemia, so the T cells may come from the graft donor. This specimen was PBMCs, mostly from graft donor cells, taken 180 days after TCRalphabeta/CD19-depleted stem cell transplant. V usage is TRBV15 and J usage is TRBJ2-2, with D possibly matching TRBD2 (6 bases). CDR3 residues: CATSRAGPSAGELFF. CDR3 sequence (DNA): TGTGCCACCAGCAGGGCGGGACCTTCGGCCGGGGAGCTGTTTTTT.